This T cell receptor beta chain was found in a study of naive and memory T cell subsets. CDR3 size: 14 residues. The germline CDR1 and CDR2 sequences are SGHRS and YFSETQ. The germline V and J ends were trimmed by 0 bases and 8 bases, with 12 bases remaining between them. Both TRBC1 and TRBC2 were covered by a beta constant-region primer of two equimolar oligonucleotides. Four rounds of PCR amplified the ligated cDNA using nested alpha and beta constant-region primers plus SP2. TCRdb called the UMI-ligation and nested PCR reads again in MiXCR, with one record for every CDR3 protein. This table holds about 85,000 distinct CDR3 sequences, under 15% found once. By sample fraction, this clonotype is medium-sized. Separate alpha and beta amplification began at the second PCR step. Cells stained for CD3, CD4, CD8, CD45RA and CD27 were sorted into four subsets.

This sequence joins TRBV5-1 and TRBJ2-4; D not resolved. Sample: central memory CD4+ T cells from blood. The TCR was taken from a human donor in good health. CDR3 DNA sequence: TGCGCCAGCAGCTTGGAGGGCCCTGGAGACATTCAGTACTTC. This translates into CASSLEGPGDIQYF.